Listed below are T cell receptor beta chains from one sample, sequenced in a study of OX40 agonist ivuxolimab in advanced cancers. Only in-frame clones appear in the TCRdb table, and some are missing; sequencing was by immunoSEQ multiplex PCR. The sample lists 60,000 to 65,000 clones, 65% to 85% occurring once. This sample comprised CD4+ or CD8+ T cells sorted from blood, obtained in a trial of the OX40 agonist ivuxolimab. The source is an adult with an advanced solid tumor such as melanoma, head and neck, liver or kidney cancer. CDR3s include the opening cysteine and the closing phenylalanine or tryptophan. D genes are given only for firm matches. Size values are once, few and many counts, or a class for expanded clones, and some rows have none.

clone_size	v_call	d_call	j_call	cdr3_nt	cdr3_aa
.	TRBV7-2	TRBD1	TRBJ1-4	TGTGCCAGCAGCTCGACAGGGGGAGGCGAAAAACTGTTTTTT	CASSSTGGGEKLFF
.	TRBV11-3	.	TRBJ2-3	TGTGCCAGCAGCTTAAGCGGCCATGTGGGGGCAGAGACAGATACGCAGTATTTT	CASSLSGHVGAETDTQYF
.	TRBV7-9	TRBD2	TRBJ2-1	TGTGCCAGCAGCTTAGCTAGCGGGAAAGACAATGAGCAGTTCTTC	CASSLASGKDNEQFF
once	TRBV30	.	TRBJ2-7	TGTGCCTGGGAAGGGGTTGGGGAGCAGTACTTC	CAWEGVGEQYF
.	TRBV7-8	.	TRBJ2-1	TGTGCCAGCAGCTCCCCGGGTGGCGATGAGCAGTTCTTC	CASSSPGGDEQFF
.	TRBV6-1	.	TRBJ1-4	TGTGCCAGCATCTCCACAGGGTTTAACGAAAAACTGTTTTTT	CASISTGFNEKLFF
.	TRBV7-3	.	TRBJ1-1	TGTGCCAGCAGCTTAAGGGCGACCCTGAACACTGAAGCTTTCTTT	CASSLRATLNTEAFF
.	TRBV6-5	.	TRBJ1-1	TGTGCCAGCAGTGTAGGGAACACTGAAGCTTTCTTT	CASSVGNTEAFF
.	TRBV7-2	.	TRBJ1-1	TGTGCCAGCAGCTTAGCCCAAAACACTGAAGCTTTCTTT	CASSLAQNTEAFF
.	TRBV2	.	TRBJ1-2	TGTGCCAGCAGCGGACAGCGCTATGGCTACACCTTC	CASSGQRYGYTF
.	TRBV4-1	.	TRBJ2-3	TGCGCCAGCAGCCAAGATTGGGGGGCGGACACAGATACGCAGTATTTT	CASSQDWGADTDTQYF
.	TRBV27	.	TRBJ2-7	TGTGCCAGCAGTTACGGGGGATCCTTTCTCTACGAGCAGTACTTC	CASSYGGSFLYEQYF
.	TRBV21-1	.	TRBJ1-5	TGTGCCAGCAGCAAATTACAGGGGGCTGGTCAGCCCCAGCATTTT	CASSKLQGAGQPQHF
.	TRBV10-2	.	TRBJ2-3	TGCGCCACCCTTCCGGACTCTTACACAGATACGCAGTATTTT	CATLPDSYTDTQYF
.	TRBV10-3	TRBD1	TRBJ2-7	TGTGCCATCAGGGGGACAGTGAAAAACTACGAGCAGTACTTC	CAIRGTVKNYEQYF
.	TRBV7-8	.	TRBJ2-5	TGTGCCAGCATGGGGGCAGGGGATGGGTCGACCCAGTACTTC	CASMGAGDGSTQYF
.	TRBV18	.	TRBJ1-5	TGTGCCAGCTCACCCACCCCCGATGGTCAGCCCCAGCATTTT	CASSPTPDGQPQHF
.	TRBV6-1	.	TRBJ2-2	TGTGCCAGCAGTACGCAGCTGAACACCGGGGAGCTGTTTTTT	CASSTQLNTGELFF
once	TRBV19	TRBD1	TRBJ2-7	TGTGCCAGTAGATATTCCGGGACAGGGGGCTCCGAGCAGTACTTC	CASRYSGTGGSEQYF
.	TRBV11-3	.	TRBJ1-1	TGTGCCAGCAAATTGGGGGCGAACACTGAAGCTTTCTTT	CASKLGANTEAFF
.	TRBV29-1	.	TRBJ2-3	TGCAGCGTTGAAGTGGACTCCCTCGCAGATACGCAGTATTTT	CSVEVDSLADTQYF
.	TRBV7-9	TRBD2	TRBJ2-7	TGTGCCAGCAGCCAGGGACTAGCGGGCTTATCCTACGAGCAGTACTTC	CASSQGLAGLSYEQYF
.	TRBV2	TRBD2	TRBJ2-7	TGTGCCAGCAGTGAATCGAATGGCGGGAGGTATAATCACGAGCAGTACTTC	CASSESNGGRYNHEQYF
.	TRBV10-3	TRBD1	TRBJ1-5	TGTGCCATCTCAGCCGGACAGGGCCTTAATCAGCCCCAGCATTTT	CAISAGQGLNQPQHF
.	TRBV19	.	TRBJ2-1	TGTGCCACCGGTGGGGGCCGGGACACGGCCTACAATGAGCAGTTCTTC	CATGGGRDTAYNEQFF
.	TRBV5-4	.	TRBJ2-1	TGTGCCAGCAGCTTGGGGTGGGGAGTCAATGAGCAGTTCTTC	CASSLGWGVNEQFF
.	TRBV11-2	.	TRBJ2-7	TGTGCCAGCAGCCAAGGAGTGGTCTACGAGCAGTACTTC	CASSQGVVYEQYF
.	TRBV2	.	TRBJ2-3	TGTGCCAGCAACCTAGACAGCCTCGGCACAGATACGCAGTATTTT	CASNLDSLGTDTQYF
few	TRBV15	.	TRBJ1-3	TGTGCCACCAGCAGAGAAGGACAGTTCAACTCTGGAAACACCATATATTTT	CATSREGQFNSGNTIYF
.	TRBV9	.	TRBJ2-3	TGTGCCAGCAGCGTCGGGGACTTCACAGATACGCAGTATTTT	CASSVGDFTDTQYF
.	TRBV5-1	.	TRBJ2-7	TGCGCCAGCAGCGAATTGACGGCGCACTACGAGCAGTACTTC	CASSELTAHYEQYF
few	TRBV30	.	TRBJ1-2	TGTGCCTGGAGTGTAGCAGGGAATGGCTACACCTTC	CAWSVAGNGYTF
.	TRBV6-1	.	TRBJ1-1	TGTGCCAGCTCCAAGCCTCCAGCGAACACTGAAGCTTTCTTT	CASSKPPANTEAFF
.	TRBV4-1	TRBD1	TRBJ2-5	TGCGCCAGCAGCCCCGGGACAGGGGGCGCAACCCAGTACTTC	CASSPGTGGATQYF
.	TRBV5-4	TRBD2	TRBJ2-1	TGTGCCAGCAGCTTGGCTAGCGGTATCTACAATGAGCAGTTCTTC	CASSLASGIYNEQFF
.	TRBV11-3	TRBD1	TRBJ1-1	TGTGCCAGCAGCTTAGATGGACAGGACACTGAAGCTTTCTTT	CASSLDGQDTEAFF
.	TRBV7-6	.	TRBJ2-5	TGTGCCAGCAGCCCCTCCCCGCAGGGTGGGGGGGAGACCCAGTACTTC	CASSPSPQGGGETQYF
.	TRBV4-1	TRBD2	TRBJ2-1	TGCGCCAGCAGCCCTCCGGGGGGGTCCTACAATGAGCAGTTCTTC	CASSPPGGSYNEQFF
few	TRBV4-1	.	TRBJ1-5	TGCGCCAGCAGCCAAGGGGGGATTGGAGTTAGCAATCAGCCCCAGCATTTT	CASSQGGIGVSNQPQHF
.	TRBV5-4	TRBD2	TRBJ2-7	TGTGCCAGCAGCTCTTCTAGCGGGAGTTTTTACGAGCAGTACTTC	CASSSSSGSFYEQYF
.	TRBV5-2	.	TRBJ1-2	TGTGCCAGCAGCCAAGGAGATGGGCAGGGGAACTATGGCTACACCTTC	CASSQGDGQGNYGYTF
.	TRBV5-4	.	TRBJ1-2	TGTGCCAGCAGCTTGGAGACAGGTTATGGCTACACCTTC	CASSLETGYGYTF
once	TRBV30	.	TRBJ1-4	TGTGCCTGGAGAGGCAGGGCTAATGAAAAACTGTTTTTT	CAWRGRANEKLFF
few	TRBV14	.	TRBJ1-2	TGTGCCAGCAGCCCCACAGGGAACTATGGCTACACCTTC	CASSPTGNYGYTF
few	TRBV19	.	TRBJ1-1	TGTGCCAGTACTATGGGGGGGGCCGTGAACACTGAAGCTTTCTTT	CASTMGGAVNTEAFF
.	TRBV4-3	.	TRBJ1-4	TGCGCCAGCAGCCGAGGGGACACATCAACTAATGAAAAACTGTTTTTT	CASSRGDTSTNEKLFF
.	TRBV7-8	TRBD1	TRBJ1-1	TGTGCCAGCAGTCTACAGGGGGCTAGCACTGAAGCTTTCTTT	CASSLQGASTEAFF
.	TRBV5-4	TRBD2	TRBJ2-6	TGTGCCAGCAGCCCAGGACTAGCGGGGCCCTCTGGGGCCAACGTCCTGACTTTC	CASSPGLAGPSGANVLTF
.	TRBV7-3	.	TRBJ2-7	TGTGCCAGCAGCGGTAGCGGTGGGTACGAGCAGTACTTC	CASSGSGGYEQYF
once	TRBV2	.	TRBJ1-1	TGTGCCAGCAGGGGAAACACGATTAACACTGAAGCTTTCTTT	CASRGNTINTEAFF
.	TRBV11-3	TRBD1	TRBJ1-1	TGTGCCAGCAGCCCTCAGGGGGAGGCTGAAGCTTTCTTT	CASSPQGEAEAFF
.	TRBV10-3	.	TRBJ2-2	TGTGCCATCAGTGAGTCCCTAGGACACCACCGGGAGCTGTTTTTT	CAISESLGHHRELFF
few	TRBV4-2	.	TRBJ2-7	TGTGCCAGCAGCCCTAGACAAGGCTCCTACGAGCAGTACTTC	CASSPRQGSYEQYF